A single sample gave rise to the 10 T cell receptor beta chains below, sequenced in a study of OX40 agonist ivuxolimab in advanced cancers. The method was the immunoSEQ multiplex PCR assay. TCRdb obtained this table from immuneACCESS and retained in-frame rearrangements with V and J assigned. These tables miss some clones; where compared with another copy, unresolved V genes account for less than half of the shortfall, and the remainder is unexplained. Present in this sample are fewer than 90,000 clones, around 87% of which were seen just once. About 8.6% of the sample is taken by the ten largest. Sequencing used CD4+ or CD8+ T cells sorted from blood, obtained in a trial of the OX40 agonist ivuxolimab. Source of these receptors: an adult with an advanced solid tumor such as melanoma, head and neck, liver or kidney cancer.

CDR3 coding DNA: TGTGCCAGCAGCCGGGGGGAGGTCTCCTACGAGCAGTACTTC. Translating it yields CASSRGEVSYEQYF. The chain employs TRBV4-2 and TRBJ2-7, with D maybe TRBD2 (6 bases). V lost 4 bases and J 0 bases, leaving 10 bases between the germline ends. The CDR3 has 14 amino acids. From germline, CDR1 is LGHNA and CDR2 YNFKEQ.

The CDR3 DNA follows: TGTGCCAGCAGCTCCCGGGACTCCCCCGGGAACATTCAGTACTTC. Protein: CASSSRDSPGNIQYF. This chain uses TRBV7-2 with TRBJ2-4; D is perhaps TRBD2 (6 bases). V lost 4 bases and J lost 7, with 17 bases in between. This CDR3 has 15 residues. Germline CDR1 and CDR2: SGHTA and FQGNSA.

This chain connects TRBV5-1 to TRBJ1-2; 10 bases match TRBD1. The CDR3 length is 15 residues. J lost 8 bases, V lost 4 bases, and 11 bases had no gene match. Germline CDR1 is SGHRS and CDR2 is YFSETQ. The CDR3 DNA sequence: TGCGCCAGCAGCCCGCGATTTTCGACAGGGGGCGGCTACACCTTC. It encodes CASSPRFSTGGGYTF.

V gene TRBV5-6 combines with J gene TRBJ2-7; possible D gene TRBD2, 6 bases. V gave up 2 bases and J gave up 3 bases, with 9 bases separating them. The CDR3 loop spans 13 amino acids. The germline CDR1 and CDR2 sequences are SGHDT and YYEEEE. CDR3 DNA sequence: TGTGCCAGCAGCTTCCGGAGGGACTACGAGCAGTACTTC. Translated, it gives CASSFRRDYEQYF.

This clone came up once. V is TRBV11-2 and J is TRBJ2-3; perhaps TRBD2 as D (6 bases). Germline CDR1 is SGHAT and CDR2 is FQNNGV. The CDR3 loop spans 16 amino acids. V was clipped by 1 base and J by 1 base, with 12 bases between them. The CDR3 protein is CASSLGRAGGTDTQYF. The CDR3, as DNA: TGTGCCAGCAGCTTAGGGCGAGCGGGCGGCACAGATACGCAGTATTTT.

The CDR3 region has the DNA TGCGCCAGCCGGGGGGCGTTGGCTAATGAAAAACTGTTTTTT. Amino acids: CASRGALANEKLFF. The chain has TRBV5-1 and TRBJ1-4; weak D call: TRBD1 (6 bases). CDR1 is SGHRS, CDR2 YFSETQ, per germline. With 7 bases removed from V and 3 bases from J, the gap between germline ends came to 13 bases. The CDR3 covers 14 residues.

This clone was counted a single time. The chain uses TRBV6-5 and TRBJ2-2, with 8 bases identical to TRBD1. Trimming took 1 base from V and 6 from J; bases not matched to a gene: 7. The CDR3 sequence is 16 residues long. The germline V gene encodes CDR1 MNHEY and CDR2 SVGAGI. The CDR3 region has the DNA TGTGCCAGCAGTTACTTAGACAGGGGTGGTGCCGGGGAGCTGTTTTTT. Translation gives CASSYLDRGGAGELFF.

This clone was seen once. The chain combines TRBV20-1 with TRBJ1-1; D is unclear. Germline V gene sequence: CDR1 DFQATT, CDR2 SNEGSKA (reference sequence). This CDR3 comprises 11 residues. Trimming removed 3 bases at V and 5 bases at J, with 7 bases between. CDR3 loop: CSASPATEAFF. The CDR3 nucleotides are TGCAGTGCTAGTCCAGCAACTGAAGCTTTCTTT.

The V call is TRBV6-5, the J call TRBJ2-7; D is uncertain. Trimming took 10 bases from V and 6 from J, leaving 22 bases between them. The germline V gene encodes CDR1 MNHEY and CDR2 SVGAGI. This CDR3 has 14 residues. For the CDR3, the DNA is TGTGCCACCAAAAGGCGGACCGAAAGTTCCGAGCAGTACTTC. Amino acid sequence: CATKRRTESSEQYF.

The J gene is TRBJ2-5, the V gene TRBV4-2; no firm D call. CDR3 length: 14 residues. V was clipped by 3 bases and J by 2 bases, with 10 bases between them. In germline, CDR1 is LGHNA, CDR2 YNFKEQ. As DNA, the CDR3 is TGTGCCAGCAGCCAGACGACTGCTCAAGAGACCCAGTACTTC. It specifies CASSQTTAQETQYF.